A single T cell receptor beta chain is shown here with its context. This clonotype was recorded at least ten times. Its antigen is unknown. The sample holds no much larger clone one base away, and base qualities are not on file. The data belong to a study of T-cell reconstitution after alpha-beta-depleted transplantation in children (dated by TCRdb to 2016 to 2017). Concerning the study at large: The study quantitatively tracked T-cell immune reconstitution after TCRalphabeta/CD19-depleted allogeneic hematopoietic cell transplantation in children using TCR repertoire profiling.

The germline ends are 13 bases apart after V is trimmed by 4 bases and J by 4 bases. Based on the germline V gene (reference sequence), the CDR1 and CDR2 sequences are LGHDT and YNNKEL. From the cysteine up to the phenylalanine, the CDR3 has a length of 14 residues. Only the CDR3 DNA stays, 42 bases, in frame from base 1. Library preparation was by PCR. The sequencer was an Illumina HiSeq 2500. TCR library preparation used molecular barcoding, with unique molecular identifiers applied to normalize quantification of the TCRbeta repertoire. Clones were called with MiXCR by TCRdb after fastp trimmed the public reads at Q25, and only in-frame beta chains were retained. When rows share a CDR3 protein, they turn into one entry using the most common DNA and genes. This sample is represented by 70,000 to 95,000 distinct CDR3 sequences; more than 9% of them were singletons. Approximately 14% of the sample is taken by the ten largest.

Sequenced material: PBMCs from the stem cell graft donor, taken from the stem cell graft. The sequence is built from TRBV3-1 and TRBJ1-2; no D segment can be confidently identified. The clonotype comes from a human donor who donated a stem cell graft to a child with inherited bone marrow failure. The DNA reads TGTGCCAGCAGCCTCCCTGAGGCCTCCTATGGCTACACCTTC. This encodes CASSLPEASYGYTF.